One and the same sample provided the 30 T cell receptor beta chains below, sequenced in a study of cytomegalovirus exposure and HLA in healthy donors. The data were produced by immunoSEQ multiplex PCR, yet TCRdb's version contains in-frame clones alone and is incomplete. The sample lists tens of thousands of clones, 85% to 95% occurring once. The sample comprised PBMCs. The receptors shown here come from a man aged 18 to 29 in good health and CMV-seropositive.

The V call is TRBV6-1, the J call TRBJ2-7; 7 bases map to TRBD1. J was trimmed by 2 bases and V by 5 bases; bases with no gene match: 6. The CDR3 runs to 14 residues. Germline CDR1 MNHNS, CDR2 SASEGT. CDR3 sequence reads: CASSLTGVTYEQYF. The CDR3 DNA sequence: TGTGCCAGCAGTTTAACAGGGGTAACCTACGAGCAGTACTTC.

CDR3 in DNA: TGCGCCAGCAGCCGCGGGGAGACCTCTGAAGCTTTCTTT. It yields the protein CASSRGETSEAFF. The V gene is TRBV4-1, the J gene TRBJ1-1, with D unclear. Trimming removed 4 bases at V and 6 bases at J, with 12 bases between. Germline lookup yields CDR1 MGHRA and CDR2 YSYEKL. The CDR3 length is 13 residues.

This clone was recorded only once. This chain joins TRBV6-1 and TRBJ1-5; 8 bases agree with TRBD1. This CDR3 region has 15 residues. Germline V gene lookup returns CDR1 MNHNS and CDR2 SASEGT. V lost 7 bases, J lost 1 base, and 6 bases stayed unmatched. This CDR3 is CASKSTGGSNQPQHF. In DNA, the CDR3 is TGTGCCAGCAAATCCACAGGGGGGAGCAATCAGCCCCAGCATTTT.

In DNA, the CDR3 is TGCAGCGGCGGGGACAGCTCCTACGAGCAGTACTTC. It encodes CSGGDSSYEQYF. V gene TRBV29-1 combines with J gene TRBJ2-7; D possibly corresponds to TRBD1 (7 bases). V was pared by 7 bases and J by 0 bases, with 10 bases between. This CDR3 spans 12 amino acids. Germline CDR1 and CDR2: SQVTM and ANQGSEA.

The chain recombines TRBV6-5 with TRBJ2-3; D remains unclear. CDR1 is MNHEY, CDR2 SVGAGI, per germline. CDR3 length: 15 residues. Trimming removed 6 bases at V and 0 bases at J, with 13 bases between. The CDR3 bases are TGTGCCAGCAGGCCACCGAGAAGTAGCACAGATACGCAGTATTTT. Encoded protein: CASRPPRSSTDTQYF.

The rearrangement links TRBV18 to TRBJ2-5; 7 nucleotides line up with TRBD1. The CDR3 extends over 15 amino acids. Germline CDR1 KGHSH, CDR2 LQKENI. Germline trimming cut 2 bases from V and 5 bases from J; bases unmatched to any gene: 8. This CDR3 is CASSPSRQGGETQYF. CDR3 in DNA: TGTGCCAGCTCACCAAGCAGACAGGGCGGCGAGACCCAGTACTTC.

V usage is TRBV10-3 and J usage is TRBJ2-3, with D possibly matching TRBD1 (7 bases). The CDR3 loop spans 17 amino acids. Looked up from germline, CDR1 is ENHRY and CDR2 is SYGVKD. V gave up 2 bases and J gave up 2 bases, with 17 bases separating them. This CDR3 reads CAISEPQEGAITDTQYF. DNA of the CDR3: TGTGCCATCAGTGAGCCGCAGGAGGGGGCTATCACAGATACGCAGTATTTT.

The chain is built from TRBV11-1 and TRBJ2-3; TRBD2 is a possible D gene (5 bases). The V gene's germline CDR1 is SGHAT and CDR2 FQDESV (reference sequence). The CDR3 sequence is 13 residues long. The V gene lost 0 bases and the J gene lost 5 bases, with 6 bases spanning the gap. In DNA, the CDR3 is TGTGCCAGCAGCTTAGCTGAGGGAGATACGCAGTATTTT. This sequence encodes CASSLAEGDTQYF.

The V and J genes are TRBV4-2 and TRBJ2-5; TRBD2 agrees at 7 bases. CDR1 and CDR2 from the germline V gene are LGHNA and YNFKEQ. V trimming: 6 bases; J trimming: 2 bases; junction bases outside the gene matches: 6. There are 14 residues in the CDR3. DNA for the CDR3: TGTGCCAGCAGTCCTGGGACTACACAAGAGACCCAGTACTTC. Its protein product is CASSPGTTQETQYF.

CDR3 residues: CASSPATGLAFISDIQYF. For the CDR3, the DNA is TGTGCCAGCAGCCCGGCGACAGGACTAGCGTTCATTTCGGACATTCAGTACTTC. V is TRBV28 and J is TRBJ2-4, with TRBD2 matching over 9 bases. Germline V CDR1 and CDR2: MDHEN, SYDVKM. The V segment lost 6 bases and the J segment 8 bases; nucleotides outside the gene matches: 20. The CDR3 is 18 amino acids.

The chain employs TRBV10-1 and TRBJ2-2; D remains ambiguous. The germline CDR1 and CDR2 sequences are WNHNN and SYGVQD (reference sequence). Trimming removed 0 bases from V and 4 bases from J, with 6 bases in between. The CDR3 covers 14 residues. The CDR3 region is CASSESSSTGELFF. CDR3 nucleotides: TGCGCCAGCAGTGAGTCGAGCTCCACCGGGGAGCTGTTTTTT.

The chain joins TRBV10-3 to TRBJ1-3; a possible D gene is TRBD1 (6 bases). The CDR3 totals 15 residues. V lost 6 bases and J 0 bases, leaving 12 bases between the germline ends. CDR1 and CDR2 from the germline V gene are ENHRY and SYGVKD. CDR3 amino acids: CAIRDSIVSGNTIYF. Here the CDR3 DNA reads TGTGCCATCAGGGACAGCATTGTCTCTGGAAACACCATATATTTT.

V usage is TRBV13 and J usage is TRBJ1-6; 12 bases are shared with TRBD1. The CDR3 totals 15 residues. The ends lost 5 bases at V and 9 bases at J; junction bases unmatched: 5. Germline lookup yields CDR1 PRHDT and CDR2 FYEKMQ (reference sequence). DNA for the CDR3: TGTGCCAGCAGCATCCGGGACAGGGGGCCTTCACCCCTCCACTTT. This codes for CASSIRDRGPSPLHF.

The V call is TRBV30, the J call TRBJ1-1; D remains ambiguous. V lost 0 bases, J lost 1 base, and 15 bases lay in between. The CDR3 runs to 16 residues. Germline V gene data show CDR1 as GTSNPN and CDR2 as SVGIG (reference sequence). The CDR3, as DNA: TGTGCCTGGAGTGTACTAGGAGGCAGAACGAACACTGAAGCTTTCTTT. Encoded protein: CAWSVLGGRTNTEAFF.

This chain uses TRBV9 with TRBJ1-2; no firm D call. The CDR3 has 17 residues. Germline CDR1 reads SGDLS; CDR2 reads YYNGEE. Trimming took off 0 bases at V and 4 bases at J, with 19 bases between the two ends. The CDR3 region is CASSVGPGERYTYGYTF. The CDR3 DNA follows: TGTGCCAGCAGCGTAGGACCGGGAGAGAGGTATACCTATGGCTACACCTTC.

The rearrangement joins TRBV5-6 to TRBJ2-1; maybe TRBD1 (8 bases). The CDR3 length is 14 residues. Germline CDR1 and CDR2: SGHDT and YYEEEE. Trimming removed 5 bases at V and 12 bases at J, with 21 bases between. Here the CDR3 DNA reads TGTGCCAGCAGAGGGGGGGACAGGCGGATTGGGCAGTTCTTC. Translated, it gives CASRGGDRRIGQFF.

This clone was recorded only once. The CDR3 loop is CASSNRRGHQGYTF. The DNA of the CDR3 is TGTGCCAGCAGTAACCGAAGGGGACATCAGGGCTACACCTTC. The rearrangement uses TRBV2 and TRBJ1-2; the D gene is possibly TRBD1 (6 bases). Trimming cost V 5 bases and J 8 bases, with 18 bases left between them. Germline V lookup: CDR1 SNHLY, CDR2 FYNNEI. CDR3 length: 14 residues.

The rearrangement links TRBV27 to TRBJ2-7, with 8 bases lining up with TRBD2. J was trimmed by 5 bases and V by 2 bases; bases with no gene match: 8. Germline V gene data show CDR1 as MNHEY and CDR2 as SMNVEV (reference sequence). The CDR3 covers 15 residues. The CDR3: CASSLLGSGKDEQYF. CDR3 bases: TGTGCCAGCAGTTTACTTGGTAGCGGGAAAGACGAGCAGTACTTC.

The chain has TRBV11-1 and TRBJ2-6; 8 nucleotides match TRBD1. From germline, CDR1 is SGHAT and CDR2 FQDESV (reference sequence). The CDR3 sequence is 17 residues long. J lost 0 bases, V lost 5 bases, and 6 bases had no gene match. The CDR3 DNA sequence: TGTGCCAGCAGCCGGACAGGGTCCTTCTCTGGGGCCAACGTCCTGACTTTC. It specifies CASSRTGSFSGANVLTF.

The CDR3 sequence is CATGPGQGNQPQHF. In DNA form, the CDR3 reads TGTGCCACGGGACCGGGACAGGGAAATCAGCCCCAGCATTTT. The chain recombines TRBV10-3 with TRBJ1-5, with TRBD1 matching 9 bases. CDR1 ENHRY and CDR2 SYGVKD come from the germline V gene. Germline trimming cut 10 bases from V and 4 bases from J; bases unmatched to any gene: 8. The CDR3 is 14 residues long.

The sample holds one count of this clone. The chain combines TRBV2 with TRBJ2-3; 7 bases align to TRBD1. The CDR3 contains 15 residues. Germline values: CDR1 SNHLY, CDR2 FYNNEI. The trim removed 3 bases at V and 4 bases at J, leaving 7 bases unmatched. The CDR3 sequence: CASSDGTAFSDTQYF. The CDR3 DNA reads TGTGCCAGCAGTGACGGGACAGCCTTTTCAGATACGCAGTATTTT.

The chain has TRBV28 and TRBJ2-5; D perhaps matches TRBD1 (5 bases). The CDR3 covers 13 residues. Germline V lookup: CDR1 MDHEN, CDR2 SYDVKM. The germline V and J ends were trimmed by 6 bases and 1 base, with 9 bases remaining between them. CDR3 amino acids: CASRLDSQETQYF. The DNA for the CDR3 is TGTGCCAGCAGACTTGACAGCCAAGAGACCCAGTACTTC.

A few counts support this clone. This chain connects TRBV27 to TRBJ2-3; TRBD2 agrees at 13 bases. CDR3 size: 16 residues. From germline, CDR1 is MNHEY and CDR2 SMNVEV (reference sequence). Trimming removed 6 bases from V and 2 bases from J; junction bases left unmatched: 5. The CDR3 DNA sequence: TGTGCCAGCAGCTGGACTAGCGGGGGATACACAGATACGCAGTATTTT. Translating it yields CASSWTSGGYTDTQYF.

The chain is built from TRBV6-1 and TRBJ2-1; 10 bases are a match to TRBD1. J lost 4 bases, V lost 7 bases, and 4 bases had no gene match. CDR3 length: 14 amino acids. CDR1 is MNHNS, CDR2 SASEGT, per germline. This CDR3 reads CASIGQGGYNEQFF. The CDR3 nucleotides are TGTGCCAGCATTGGACAGGGGGGGTACAATGAGCAGTTCTTC.

This chain uses TRBV6-5 with TRBJ2-7, with D maybe TRBD2 (6 bases). V was trimmed by 6 bases and J by 3 bases, leaving 12 bases between them. CDR3 length: 13 residues. The germline V gene has CDR1 MNHEY and CDR2 SVGAGI. Here the CDR3 reads CASRREAGYEQYF. The CDR3 region has the DNA TGTGCCAGCAGGAGGGAGGCTGGCTACGAGCAGTACTTC.

This chain uses TRBV19 with TRBJ2-1, with a tentative D call TRBD2 (5 bases). The V end was cut by 7 bases, the J end by 5 bases, with 18 bases between. Germline lookup yields CDR1 LNHDA and CDR2 SQIVND (reference sequence). The CDR3 consists of 15 residues. This chain's CDR3 is CASTLRGRIHNEQFF. The CDR3 DNA reads as TGTGCCAGTACCCTCCGGGGTCGCATCCACAATGAGCAGTTCTTC.

V and J are TRBV7-2 and TRBJ2-3; perhaps TRBD1 as D (5 bases). Looked up from germline, CDR1 is SGHTA and CDR2 is FQGNSA. This CDR3 spans 13 amino acids. V shed 6 bases and J shed 1 base, with 8 bases lying between them. The CDR3 sequence is CASSLQGTDTQYF. In DNA, the CDR3 is TGTGCCAGCAGTCTACAGGGCACAGATACGCAGTATTTT.

The rearrangement joins TRBV19 to TRBJ1-1; no reliable D call. Germline CDR1 reads LNHDA; CDR2 reads SQIVND (reference sequence). The CDR3 is 15 amino acids. Trimming took off 6 bases at V and 0 bases at J, with 14 bases between the two ends. As DNA, the CDR3 is TGTGCCAGTAGCCTCGAACAACAGTTGAACACTGAAGCTTTCTTT. Amino acid sequence: CASSLEQQLNTEAFF.

The V call is TRBV18, the J call TRBJ1-2; 8 bases fit TRBD1. Germline loops: CDR1 KGHSH, CDR2 LQKENI. V lost 3 bases, J lost 6 bases, and 6 bases stayed unmatched. The CDR3 sequence is 14 residues long. This CDR3 reads CASSPTGTGDGYTF. CDR3 coding DNA: TGTGCCAGCTCACCTACCGGGACAGGAGATGGCTACACCTTC.

V is TRBV11-2 and J is TRBJ1-1; D possibly corresponds to TRBD1 (6 bases). The CDR3 sequence is 14 residues long. In germline, CDR1 is SGHAT, CDR2 FQNNGV. V gave up 6 bases and J gave up 4 bases, with 15 bases separating them. CDR3 nucleotides: TGTGCCAGCAGTATACAGGGTTGGGGCACTGAAGCTTTCTTT. It translates to CASSIQGWGTEAFF.